The 9 T cell receptor beta chains below were found in one sample sequenced in a study of shared clonotypes between healthy human individuals (dated by TCRdb to 2019 to 2021). The method behind the library was the immunoSEQ multiplex PCR assay. TCRdb carries this immuneACCESS record with in-frame sequences only. Its versions omit some clonotypes, under half of them owing to an unresolved V gene in the studies checked, with the rest unexplained. This sample gives 100,000 to 120,000 clones in total; roughly two thirds of them show up just once. The ten largest make up approximately 23% of the sample. The sequencing input was memory CD8+ T cells sorted from blood. The meaning of the sample's cell subset or site label: CD45RO+ cells pooled with CCR7-negative TemRA cells. These receptors were obtained from a woman aged 25 to 39 in good health.

This chain connects TRBV4-2 to TRBJ2-7; a possible D gene is TRBD2 (6 bases). The CDR3 is 14 residues long. With 5 bases removed from V and 2 bases from J, the gap between germline ends came to 13 bases. Germline CDR1 LGHNA, CDR2 YNFKEQ. The CDR3 spells CASSAWDLTYEQYF. The CDR3 region has the DNA TGTGCCAGCAGCGCCTGGGACTTAACCTACGAGCAGTACTTC.

The chain is built from TRBV6-6 and TRBJ1-4; no definite D call. The CDR3 has 13 amino acids. From germline, CDR1 is MNHNY and CDR2 SVGAGI (reference sequence). V lost 8 bases and J 5 bases, leaving 12 bases between the germline ends. The CDR3 DNA follows: TGTGCCAGCGGAGCGACGGAGAATGAAAAACTGTTTTTT. This encodes CASGATENEKLFF.

This chain links TRBV6-5 with TRBJ1-1; D may be TRBD1 (5 bases). Germline CDR1 reads MNHEY; CDR2 reads SVGAGI. V shed 5 bases and J shed 5 bases, with 15 bases lying between them. The CDR3 is 14 amino acids. CDR3 DNA sequence: TGTGCCAGCAGTCAGGCCCGGCCAGGGACTGAAGCTTTCTTT. Translated: CASSQARPGTEAFF.

This rearrangement joins TRBV11-2 to TRBJ2-1; TRBD2 is a possible D gene (6 bases). The germline CDR1 and CDR2 sequences are SGHAT and FQNNGV. CDR3 length: 12 amino acids. V gave up 1 base and J gave up 15 bases, with 13 bases separating them. CDR3 sequence reads: CASSLGGVGPFF. As DNA, the CDR3 is TGTGCCAGCAGCTTAGGCGGGGTAGGGCCGTTCTTC.

Only a few counts were recorded for this clone. The chain recombines TRBV30 with TRBJ1-4; 9 bases are shared with TRBD1. This CDR3 is 14 amino acids long. J lost 3 bases, V lost 2 bases, and 1 base had no gene match. Germline assignment: CDR1 GTSNPN and CDR2 SVGIG (reference sequence). The CDR3 is CAWSTGGSNEKLFF. The CDR3 nucleotides are TGTGCCTGGAGTACAGGGGGCTCTAATGAAAAACTGTTTTTT.

CDR3 residues: CASSPGLGAFEQYF. CDR3 DNA sequence: TGTGCCAGCAGCCCTGGCTTGGGTGCATTCGAGCAGTACTTC. This chain connects TRBV7-6 to TRBJ2-7; unclear D gene. The CDR3 runs to 14 residues. Germline lookup yields CDR1 SGHVS and CDR2 FNYEAQ. V was trimmed by 5 bases and J by 6 bases, leaving 17 bases between them.

As to this clone: Compared with germline, one end of the junction differs, possibly owing to a read error. CDR3 sequence: CASTLGSGRAEF. The CDR3 DNA is TGTGCCAGCACCTTAGGAAGCGGGAGGGCCGAGTTC. The V call is TRBV6-1, the J call TRBJ2-4, with TRBD2 identical over 10 bases. CDR1 is MNHNS and CDR2 is SASEGT in the germline V gene. The CDR3 extends over 12 amino acids.

This chain joins TRBV28 and TRBJ2-7; no definite D call. CDR1 MDHEN and CDR2 SYDVKM come from the germline V gene. V was pared by 8 bases and J by 5 bases, with 19 bases between. CDR3 length equals 14 residues. DNA for the CDR3: TGTGCCAGCCGACCTACCCCGCCACCCAACGAGCAGTACTTC. Its protein product is CASRPTPPPNEQYF.

This sequence joins TRBV7-2 and TRBJ2-3; D might be TRBD1 or TRBD2, each matching 5 bases. The V end was cut by 1 base, the J end by 7 bases, with 15 bases between. CDR1 is SGHTA, CDR2 FQGNSA, per germline. The CDR3 contains 15 residues. CDR3 DNA: TGTGCCAGCAGCTTAGGGGGGACCACAGGCAATACGCAGTATTTT. Encoded protein: CASSLGGTTGNTQYF.